This T cell receptor beta chain was sequenced during a study of blood T cell repertoires in COVID-19. Per the germline V gene, CDR1 is SGHDT and CDR2 is YYEEEE. The CDR3 spans 12 residues. Trimming stripped 4 bases from V and 3 bases from J, with 8 bases between. How the authors handled the data: Nucleated cell number was recorded as an estimate derived from reference gene primer amplification. The data were produced by immunoSEQ multiplex PCR, yet TCRdb's version contains in-frame clones alone and is incomplete. V and J calls and clone size are as listed in that table; D and trimming were resolved from the DNA. This sample has approximately 150,000 clones, with approximately 83% found just once.

The chain links TRBV5-6 to TRBJ2-7; maybe TRBD1 (5 bases). The sequence derives from a human donor in a cohort sampled during active COVID-19. Specimen: peripheral blood. As DNA, the CDR3 is TGTGCCAGCAGCAGGGGATACTACGAGCAGTACTTC. Amino acids: CASSRGYYEQYF.